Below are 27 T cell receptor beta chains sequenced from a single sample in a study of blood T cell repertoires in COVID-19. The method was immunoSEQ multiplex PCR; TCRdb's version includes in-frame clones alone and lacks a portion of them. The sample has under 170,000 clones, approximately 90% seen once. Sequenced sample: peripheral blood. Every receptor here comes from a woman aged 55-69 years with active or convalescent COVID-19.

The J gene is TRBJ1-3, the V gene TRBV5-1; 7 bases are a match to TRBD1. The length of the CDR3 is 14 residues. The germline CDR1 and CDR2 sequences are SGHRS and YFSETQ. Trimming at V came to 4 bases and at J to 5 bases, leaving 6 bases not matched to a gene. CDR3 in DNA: TGCGCCAGCAGCCCGGGGACAGATAGAAACACCATATATTTT. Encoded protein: CASSPGTDRNTIYF.

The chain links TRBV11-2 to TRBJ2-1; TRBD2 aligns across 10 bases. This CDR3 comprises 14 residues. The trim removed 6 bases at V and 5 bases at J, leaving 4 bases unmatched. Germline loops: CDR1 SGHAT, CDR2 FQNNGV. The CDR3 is CASRRLAGDNEQFF. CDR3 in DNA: TGTGCCAGCAGGCGACTAGCGGGCGACAATGAGCAGTTCTTC.

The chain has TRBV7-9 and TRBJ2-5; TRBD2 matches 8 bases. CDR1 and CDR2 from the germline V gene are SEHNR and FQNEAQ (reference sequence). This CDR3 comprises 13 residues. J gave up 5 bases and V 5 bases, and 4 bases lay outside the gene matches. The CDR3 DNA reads TGTGCCAGCAGCCCGACTAGCGAGGAGACCCAGTACTTC. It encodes CASSPTSEETQYF.

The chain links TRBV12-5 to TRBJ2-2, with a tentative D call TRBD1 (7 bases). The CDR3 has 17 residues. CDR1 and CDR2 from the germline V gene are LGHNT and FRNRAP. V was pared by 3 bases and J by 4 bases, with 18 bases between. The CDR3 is CASGFPAGQGGTGELFF. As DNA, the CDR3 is TGTGCTAGTGGTTTCCCCGCCGGGCAGGGGGGCACCGGGGAGCTGTTTTTT.

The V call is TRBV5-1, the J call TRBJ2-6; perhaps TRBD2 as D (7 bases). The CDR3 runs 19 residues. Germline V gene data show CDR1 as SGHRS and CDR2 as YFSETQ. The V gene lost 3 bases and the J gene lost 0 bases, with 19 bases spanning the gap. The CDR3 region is CASSSSGGAALSGANVLTF. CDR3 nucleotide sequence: TGCGCCAGCAGCTCTTCGGGGGGCGCGGCCCTCTCTGGGGCCAACGTCCTGACTTTC.

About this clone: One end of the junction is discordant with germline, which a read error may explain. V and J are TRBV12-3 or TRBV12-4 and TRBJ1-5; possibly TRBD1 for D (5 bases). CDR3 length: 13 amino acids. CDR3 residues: CASCLGGRQPQHF. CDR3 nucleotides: TGTGCCAGCTGTTTGGGGGGTAGGCAGCCCCAGCATTTT.

The CDR3 coding sequence is TGTGCCACGATTAAACAGGGGGCGCGTCGAGCTTTCTTT. It yields the protein CATIKQGARRAFF. This chain joins TRBV24-1 and TRBJ1-1; 9 bases are a match to TRBD1. V lost 10 bases, J lost 10 bases, and 12 bases stayed unmatched. This CDR3 spans 13 amino acids. Germline V gene sequence: CDR1 KGHDR, CDR2 SFDVKD.

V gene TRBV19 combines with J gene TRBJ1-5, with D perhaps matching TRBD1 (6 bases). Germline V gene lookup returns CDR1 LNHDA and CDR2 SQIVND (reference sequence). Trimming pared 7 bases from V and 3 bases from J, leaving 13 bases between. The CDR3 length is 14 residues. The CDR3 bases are TGTGCCAGTACAGTCGGACAGAACAATCAGCCCCAGCATTTT. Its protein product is CASTVGQNNQPQHF.

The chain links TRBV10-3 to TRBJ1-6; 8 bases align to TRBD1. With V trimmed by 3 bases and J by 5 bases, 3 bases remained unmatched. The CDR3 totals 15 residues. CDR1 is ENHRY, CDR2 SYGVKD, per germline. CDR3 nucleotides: TGTGCCATCAGTGACACAGGGGGAGATAATTCACCCCTCCACTTT. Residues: CAISDTGGDNSPLHF.

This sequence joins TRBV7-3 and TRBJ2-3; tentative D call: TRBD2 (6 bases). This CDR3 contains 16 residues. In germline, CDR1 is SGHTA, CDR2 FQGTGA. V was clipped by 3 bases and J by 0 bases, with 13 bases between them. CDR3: CASSLGRDFSTDTQYF. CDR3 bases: TGTGCCAGCAGCTTGGGCCGGGACTTCAGCACAGATACGCAGTATTTT.

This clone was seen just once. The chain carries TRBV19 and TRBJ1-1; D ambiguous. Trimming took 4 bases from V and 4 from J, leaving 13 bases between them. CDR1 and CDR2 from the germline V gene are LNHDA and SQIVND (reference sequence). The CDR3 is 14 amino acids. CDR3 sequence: CASSTEGRGTEAFF. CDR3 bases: TGTGCCAGTAGTACGGAGGGTCGGGGCACTGAAGCTTTCTTT.

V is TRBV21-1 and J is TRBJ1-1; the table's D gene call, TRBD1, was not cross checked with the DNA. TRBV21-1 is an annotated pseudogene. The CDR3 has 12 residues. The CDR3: CASSRTGAEAFF. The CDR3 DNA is TGTGCCAGCAGCCGTACAGGGGCTGAAGCTTTCTTT.

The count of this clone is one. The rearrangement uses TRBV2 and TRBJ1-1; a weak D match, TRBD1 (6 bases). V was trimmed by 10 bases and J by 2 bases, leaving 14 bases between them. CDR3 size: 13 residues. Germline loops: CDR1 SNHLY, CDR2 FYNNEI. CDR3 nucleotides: TGTGCCAAGTCGCGGGGGACAAACACTGAAGCTTTCTTT. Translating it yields CAKSRGTNTEAFF.

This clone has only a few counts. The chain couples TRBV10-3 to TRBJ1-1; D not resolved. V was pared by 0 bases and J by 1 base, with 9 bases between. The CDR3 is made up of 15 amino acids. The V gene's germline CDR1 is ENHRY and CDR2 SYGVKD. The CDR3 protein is CAISESTVPNTEAFF. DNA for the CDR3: TGTGCCATCAGTGAGTCCACGGTCCCGAACACTGAAGCTTTCTTT.

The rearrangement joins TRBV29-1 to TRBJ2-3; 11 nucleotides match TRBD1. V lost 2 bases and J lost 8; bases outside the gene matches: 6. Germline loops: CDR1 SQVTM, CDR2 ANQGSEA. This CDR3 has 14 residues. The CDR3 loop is CSVERGTGGFTQYF. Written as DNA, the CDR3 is TGCAGCGTTGAAAGGGGGACAGGGGGATTTACGCAGTATTTT.

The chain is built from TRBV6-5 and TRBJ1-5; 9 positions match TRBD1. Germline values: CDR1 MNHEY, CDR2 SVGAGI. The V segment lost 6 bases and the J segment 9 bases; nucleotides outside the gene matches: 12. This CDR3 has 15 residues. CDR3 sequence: CASSSGTGILSPQHF. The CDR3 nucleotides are TGTGCCAGCAGCTCCGGGACAGGGATATTATCGCCCCAGCATTTT.

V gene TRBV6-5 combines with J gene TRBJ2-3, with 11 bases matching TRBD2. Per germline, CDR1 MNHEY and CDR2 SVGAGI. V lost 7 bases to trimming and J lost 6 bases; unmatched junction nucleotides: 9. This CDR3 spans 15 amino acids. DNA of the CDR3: TGTGCCAGCAACACACTAGCGGGGGCCAGGGATACGCAGTATTTT. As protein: CASNTLAGARDTQYF.

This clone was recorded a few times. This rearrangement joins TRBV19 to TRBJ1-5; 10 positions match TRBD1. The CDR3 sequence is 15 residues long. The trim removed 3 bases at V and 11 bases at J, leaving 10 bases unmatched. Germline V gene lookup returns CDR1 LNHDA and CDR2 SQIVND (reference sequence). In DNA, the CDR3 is TGTGCCAGTAGTATCGGGGACAGGGGACAGTGGTCCCAGCATTTT. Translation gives CASSIGDRGQWSQHF.

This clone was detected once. CDR3 protein: CASSKRVADTQYF. The CDR3 DNA follows: TGTGCCAGCAGCAAGCGGGTGGCAGATACGCAGTATTTT. This rearrangement joins TRBV6-6 to TRBJ2-3, with D tentatively TRBD2 (6 bases). The germline gives CDR1 MNHNY, CDR2 SVGAGI (reference sequence). Trimming took 6 bases from V and 4 from J, leaving 11 bases between them. This CDR3 region has 13 residues.

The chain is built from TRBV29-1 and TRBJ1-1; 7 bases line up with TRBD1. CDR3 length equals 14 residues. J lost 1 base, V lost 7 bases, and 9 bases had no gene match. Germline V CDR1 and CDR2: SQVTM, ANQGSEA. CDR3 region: CSARGDRGNTEAFF. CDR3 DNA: TGCAGCGCCAGGGGGGACAGAGGGAACACTGAAGCTTTCTTT. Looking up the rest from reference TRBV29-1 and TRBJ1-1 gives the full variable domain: SAVISQKPSRDICQRGTSLTIQCQVDSQVTMMFWYRQQPGQSLTLIATANQGSEATYESGFVIDKFPISRPNLTFSTLTVSNMSPEDSSIYLCSARGDRGNTEAFFGQGTRLTVV.

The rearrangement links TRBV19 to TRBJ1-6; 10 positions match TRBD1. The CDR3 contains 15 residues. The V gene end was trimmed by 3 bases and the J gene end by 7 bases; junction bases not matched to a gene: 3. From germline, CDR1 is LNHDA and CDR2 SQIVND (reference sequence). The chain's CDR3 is CASSMGTGVNSPLHF. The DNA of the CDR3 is TGTGCCAGTAGTATGGGGACAGGGGTAAATTCACCCCTCCACTTT.

The CDR3: CASSQDPGRGQETQYF. The DNA of the CDR3 is TGTGCCAGCAGCCAAGATCCCGGCAGGGGGCAAGAGACCCAGTACTTC. The chain employs TRBV3-1 (or the pseudogene TRBV3-2) and TRBJ2-5; 7 nucleotides agree with TRBD1. Unmatched junction bases numbered 6, after V lost 0 bases and J lost 2 bases. CDR3 length: 16 amino acids. The germline CDR1 and CDR2 sequences are LGHDT and YNNKEL (reference sequence).

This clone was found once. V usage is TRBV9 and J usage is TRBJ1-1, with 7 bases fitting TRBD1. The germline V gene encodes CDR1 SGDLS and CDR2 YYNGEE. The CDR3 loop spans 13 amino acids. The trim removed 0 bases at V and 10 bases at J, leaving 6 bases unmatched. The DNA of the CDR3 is TGTGCCAGCAGCGTAGGAGGGGGCAGAAGAGCTTTCTTT. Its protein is CASSVGGGRRAFF.

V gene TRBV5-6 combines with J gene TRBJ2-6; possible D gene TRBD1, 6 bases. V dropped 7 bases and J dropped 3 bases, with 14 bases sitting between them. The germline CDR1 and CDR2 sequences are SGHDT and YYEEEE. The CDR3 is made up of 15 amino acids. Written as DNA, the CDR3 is TGTGCCAGCCTTTACAGGGCTAGTGGGGCCAACGTCCTGACTTTC. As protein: CASLYRASGANVLTF.

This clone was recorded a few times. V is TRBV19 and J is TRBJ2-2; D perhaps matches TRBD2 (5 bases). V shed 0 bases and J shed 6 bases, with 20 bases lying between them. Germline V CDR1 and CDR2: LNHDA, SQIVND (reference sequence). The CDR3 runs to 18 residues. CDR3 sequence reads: CASSIDHYRPGGSGELFF. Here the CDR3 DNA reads TGTGCCAGTAGTATAGATCACTATCGGCCAGGCGGGTCCGGGGAGCTGTTTTTT.

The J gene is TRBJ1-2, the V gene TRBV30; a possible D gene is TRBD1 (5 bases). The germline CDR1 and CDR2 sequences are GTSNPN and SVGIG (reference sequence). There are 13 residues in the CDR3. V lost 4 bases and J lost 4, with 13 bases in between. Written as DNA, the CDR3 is TGTGCCTGGACAGGAGGGGAGACCTATGGCTACACCTTC. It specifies CAWTGGETYGYTF.

CDR3 residues: CASSSDRFEQYF. The CDR3 region has the DNA TGTGCCAGCAGTTCAGACAGATTCGAGCAGTACTTC. The chain has TRBV6-5 and TRBJ2-7; TRBD1 might be the D (5 bases). The CDR3 length is 12 residues. The germline V and J ends were trimmed by 4 bases and 6 bases, with 10 bases remaining between them. Germline V gives CDR1 MNHEY, CDR2 SVGAGI.